The clone carrying this T cell receptor (beta chain) was counted only a few times. Its antigen is currently unknown. This sample stems from a study of beta chain features in type 1 diabetes. Sampling consisted of one heparinised blood draw per donor, averaging around 100 mL. It was via CD45RO/CCR7/CD25/CD127/CD95/CD27 that CD4+ naive, central memory, regulatory and stem cell-like memory cells were sorted. Findings and caveats of the study: Significant though moderate, a shortening of TCRB CDR3s appeared in all four CD4+ subsets of Type 1 diabetes patients. Whether TCRB rearrangement is influenced by HLA type went unresolved here. Diminished insertions and augmented deletions at VDJ junctions characterized type 1 diabetes patients.

The study reverse transcribed the entire isolated RNA, so it sequenced expressed TCRB transcripts. Only in-frame clones appear in the TCRdb table, and some are missing; sequencing was by immunoSEQ multiplex PCR. The data hold roughly 100,000 clones, with approximately 30% observed a single time. The TCR was taken from a woman between 18 and 29 years old with type 1 diabetes. Material: central memory CD4+ T cells from blood.

Written as DNA, the CDR3 is TGTGCCAGCAGCCCGACCTTGGGCCAGGATGAGCAGTTCTTC. It specifies CASSPTLGQDEQFF. The V call is TRBV11-3, the J call TRBJ2-1; the D is unclear. The CDR3 has 14 residues. Germline CDR1 is SGHNT and CDR2 is YENEEA. V lost 5 bases, J lost 8 bases, and 16 bases lay in between. Supplemented by reference TRBV11-3 and TRBJ2-1, the full variable domain reads EAGVVQSPRYKIIEKKQPVAFWCNPISGHNTLYWYLQNLGQGPELLIRYENEEAVDDSQLPKDRFSAERLKGVDSTLKIQPAELGDSAVYLCASSPTLGQDEQFFGPGTRLTVL.